These 2 T cell receptor delta chains came from one sample sequenced in a study of gammadelta T cells in human blood. TCRdb made new clone calls on the RT-PCR reads using CATT. The sample yields 1,000 to 1,500 delta-chain clones, over 45% seen once. The specimen sequenced was Vgamma9Vdelta2 gamma-delta T cells from adult blood. The receptors were gathered from a human donor.

This clone qualifies as medium-sized (0.01 to 0.1%). The chain combines TRDV2 with TRDJ1; a possible D gene is TRDD3 (5 bases). V dropped 0 bases and J dropped 0 bases, with 25 bases sitting between them. CDR3 size: 20 residues. Germline loops: CDR1 GEAIGNYY, CDR2 EKD. CDR3 loop: CACDTVGDWRSHTNTDKLIF. DNA for the CDR3: TGTGCCTGTGACACCGTAGGGGACTGGAGATCTCACACTAACACCGATAAACTCATCTTT.

A note on this clone: A read error is possible here, since a much larger clone lies one base away. The sample carries other DNA sequences with the same CDR3. The rearrangement links TRDV2 to TRDJ1, with 12 bases lining up with TRDD3. The CDR3 extends over 16 amino acids. Germline V gene data show CDR1 as GEAIGNYY and CDR2 as EKD. CDR3 DNA: TGCGCCTGTGACCAACTGGGGGATACTTCTACCGATAAACTCATCTTT. It encodes CACDQLGDTSTDKLIF.